This T cell receptor (beta chain) was recorded in a study of shared clonotypes between healthy human individuals (dated by TCRdb to 2018 to 2021). In terms of the full investigation: The cohort comprised two women and a few men aged 18 to 49 years. Per donor, three plates each were used for CD4 naive and CD4 memory, two for CD8 naive, and one for CD8 memory. The study deeply sequenced blood TCR repertoires of five healthy adults to estimate repertoire size and the extent of clonotype sharing between individuals. Different laboratories and diverse techniques were used to prepare libraries and sequence TCR repertoires, to increase sequencing depth and limit assay-specific biases. Leukapheresis yielded between about 0.9 and 8.9 billion PBMCs per donor.

Its CDR3 holds 18 amino acids, cysteine through phenylalanine. The only DNA kept is the CDR3, 54 bases in frame from the first base. Germline trimming: 4 bases from V, 0 bases from J; junction bases outside gene matches: 12. Based on the germline V gene, the CDR1 and CDR2 sequences are KGHSH and LQKENI. Notes on this clone: Its recognized antigen is unknown. No base quality information exists; no much larger clone differs at one position.

Study-wide findings and limitations: Even with the large sequencing depth, rarefaction of the sorted-subset datasets indicated that sequencing was incomplete. Compared with non-shared clonotypes, clonotypes shared by all four sorted-subset donors had higher generation probabilities. Sharing across a handful of donors was observed for approximately 5% of naive CD4, around 3.5% of naive CD8, 2% to 2.5% of memory CD4, and around 0.4% of memory CD8 clonotypes. Sampling was limited to blood, and TCR repertoires in tissue likely differ from TCR repertoires in blood. Pairwise subsampling indicated that sequencing depth was expected to affect the degree of clonotype sharing among donors. Because the study included only a small number of donors, the genetic and exposure-history diversity represented was limited. Larger estimated clonotype richness was generally found for naive subsets than for memory subsets.

CD8 naive samples consisted of CD45RO-negative cells that were positively selected for CCR7, yielding a CD45RA+CCR7+ population without TemRA cells. Healthy HIV-negative adults with no recently reported acute infections or vaccinations were included as donors. Every donor was a Caucasian adult living in Nashville, Tennessee, USA. Blood was obtained by leukapheresis, after which PBMCs were separated by Ficoll-Histopaque density gradient centrifugation and cryopreserved in liquid nitrogen vapor phase. Analytical flow cytometry was used to check the purity and quantity of every magnetically sorted T cell population. Each sorted fraction had its genomic DNA isolated and then quantified by UV absorbance on a Nanodrop 2000c. TCR CDR3 regions were amplified from genomic DNA by multiplex PCR using the deep immunoSEQ assay. For each cell subset, the extracted genomic DNA was distributed evenly across all wells of several immunoSEQ 96-well plates, and each plate served as one replicate. For sorted subsets, about 0.2 ug genomic DNA, equal to 30,000 or so T cell genomes, was loaded into each replicate PCR. Purified libraries were measured with a Qubit 3.0 fluorometer, size-checked on a Bioanalyzer 2100, and measured again with the KAPA Library Quantification kit. Every immunoSEQ 96-well plate was sequenced on a separate single-read 150-cycle Illumina NextSeq 550 flow cell. Processing in the source paper ran as follows. Because the immunoSEQ output included only junctional sequences and no quality scores, the filtering could not be the same as the filtering used for full-length reads. Sequences were annotated with PyIR, a Python wrapper for IgBLAST v1.9, and V/J genes and CDR3 were assigned using IMGT germline references. Reads were removed for weak V/J assignments (E-value above 1e-6), missing CDR3, stop codons, out-of-frame junctions, or ambiguous translated residues. A V3J clonotype was defined by an identical inferred V gene, J gene, and CDR3 amino acid sequence. To compute the percentage overlap between repertoires, the number of shared unique clonotypes was divided by the size of the smaller repertoire. RTK rarefaction, the Chao1 estimator, and Recon v2.1 estimates of unobserved clonotypes were used to assess repertoire richness. Generation probabilities for all TCRbeta clonotypes obtained by the gDNA method from a handful of donors were computed using OLGA. This immuneACCESS table, as held by TCRdb, lists in-frame sequences with V and J called but not all clones. Of the missing ones, under half trace to an unresolved V gene in checked studies; the others have no known cause. The V and J calls and clone size were taken over from that table, and D and trimming were inferred from the DNA. In this sample the table shows about 2 million clones, about 94% of which occur a single time. The ten largest clonotypes hold about 1.1% of the sample.

This receptor was obtained from a man between 18 and 29 years old in good health. Sequencing input: naive CD8+ T cells sorted from blood. Explained via the paper, the cell subset or site label denotes: CD45RA+CCR7+. Rearrangement joined TRBV18 to TRBJ1-5, with 7 middle bases fitting TRBD1. The DNA reads TGTGCCAGCTCACTAAGAAGAGACAGGGAATATAGCAATCAGCCCCAGCATTTT. Its translation reads: CASSLRRDREYSNQPQHF.